The clone carrying this T cell receptor (beta chain) has more than one count but fewer than ten. Its specificity is not known. From germline, CDR1 is LGHDT and CDR2 YNNKEL (reference sequence). The CDR3 has 15 residues. With 0 bases removed from V and 1 base from J, the gap between germline ends came to 10 bases. Every TCR beta cDNA library bore unique molecular identifiers. Around 500,000 cDNA molecules were obtained per 1 to 10 million input T cells. TCRdb fed the PCR reads into MiXCR, producing one record per CDR3 protein. Among around 440,000 distinct CDR3 sequences, less than 45% were seen once, and the ten largest hold 9.5% to 13%. These data belong to a study of post-analysis software for immune sequencing data. Overall study context: Clinical courses comprised relapsing-remitting, secondary progressive and progressive-relapsing multiple sclerosis.

Study conclusions and caveats: The five TRBV segments detected at higher frequency in patients than in controls included TRBV5-6, TRBV5-1 and TRBV20-1. With F measure, samples from one preparation batch clustered together strongly. Significantly lower normalized Chao1 diversity was seen in multiple sclerosis patients than in controls.

The gene calls are TRBV3-1 and TRBJ2-7; the D gene is possibly TRBD1 (5 bases). The sequenced sample consisted of blood. The source is a girl under 18 with multiple sclerosis. The CDR3, as DNA: TGTGCCAGCAGCCAAGACGGGTCAGGGTCCTACGAGCAGTACTTC. It encodes CASSQDGSGSYEQYF.